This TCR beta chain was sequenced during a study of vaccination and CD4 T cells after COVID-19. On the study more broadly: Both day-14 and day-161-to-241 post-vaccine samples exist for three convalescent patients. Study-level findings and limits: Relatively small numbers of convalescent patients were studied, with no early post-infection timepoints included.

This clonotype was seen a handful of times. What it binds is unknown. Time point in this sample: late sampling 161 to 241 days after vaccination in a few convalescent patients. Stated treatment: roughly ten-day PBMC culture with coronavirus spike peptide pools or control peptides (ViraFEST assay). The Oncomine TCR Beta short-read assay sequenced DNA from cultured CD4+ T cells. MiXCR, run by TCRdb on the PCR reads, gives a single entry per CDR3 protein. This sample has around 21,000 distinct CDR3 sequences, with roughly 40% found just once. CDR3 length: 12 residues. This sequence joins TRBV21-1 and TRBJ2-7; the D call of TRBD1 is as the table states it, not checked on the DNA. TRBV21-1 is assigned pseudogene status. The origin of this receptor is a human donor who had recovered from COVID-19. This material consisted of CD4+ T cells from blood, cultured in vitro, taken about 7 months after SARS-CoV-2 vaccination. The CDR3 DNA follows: TGTGCCAGCAGCAACTTGCCCCCCCCCCAGTACTTC. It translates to CASSNLPPPQYF.